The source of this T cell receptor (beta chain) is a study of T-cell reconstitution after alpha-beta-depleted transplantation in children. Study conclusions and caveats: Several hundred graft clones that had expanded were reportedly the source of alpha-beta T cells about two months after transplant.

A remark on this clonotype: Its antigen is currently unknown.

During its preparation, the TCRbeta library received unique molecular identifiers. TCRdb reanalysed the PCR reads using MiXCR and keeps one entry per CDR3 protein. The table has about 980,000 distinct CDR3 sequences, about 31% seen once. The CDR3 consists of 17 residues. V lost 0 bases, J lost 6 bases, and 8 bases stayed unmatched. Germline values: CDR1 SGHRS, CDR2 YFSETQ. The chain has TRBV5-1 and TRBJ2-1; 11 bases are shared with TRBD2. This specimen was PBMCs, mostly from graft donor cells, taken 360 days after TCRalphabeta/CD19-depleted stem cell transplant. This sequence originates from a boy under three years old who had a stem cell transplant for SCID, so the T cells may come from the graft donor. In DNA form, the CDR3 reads TGCGCCAGCAGCTTGGCCCAACTAGCGGGGGACGCCAATGAGCAGTTCTTC. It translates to CASSLAQLAGDANEQFF.